This T cell receptor (beta chain) appears in the sequencing data of a study of blood T cell repertoires in COVID-19. The repertoire was sequenced with immunoSEQ multiplex PCR; TCRdb's copy has only in-frame clones and lacks some. Here the sample spans roughly 130,000 clones, around 82% being singletons. Germline assignment: CDR1 LNHDA and CDR2 SQIVND (reference sequence). V gave up 3 bases and J gave up 8 bases, with 14 bases separating them. This CDR3 comprises 14 residues. The sample comprised peripheral blood. This clonotype was sampled from a woman between 25 and 40 years old who had recovered from COVID-19. This chain uses TRBV19 with TRBJ2-1, with a weak D call TRBD2 (5 bases). The CDR3 DNA follows: TGTGCCAGTAGTATCGGGGTCCTAAGGGATGAGCAGTTCTTC. This translates into CASSIGVLRDEQFF.